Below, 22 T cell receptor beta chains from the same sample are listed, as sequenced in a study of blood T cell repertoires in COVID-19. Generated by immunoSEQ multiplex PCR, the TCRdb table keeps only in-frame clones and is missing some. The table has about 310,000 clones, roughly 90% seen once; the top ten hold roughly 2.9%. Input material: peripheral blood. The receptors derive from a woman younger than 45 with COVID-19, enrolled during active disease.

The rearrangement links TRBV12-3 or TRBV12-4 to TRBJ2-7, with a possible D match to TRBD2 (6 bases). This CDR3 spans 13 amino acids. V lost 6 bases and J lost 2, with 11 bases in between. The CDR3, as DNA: TGTGCCAGCAGCGGGGGTGTACCCTACGAGCAGTACTTC. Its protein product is CASSGGVPYEQYF.

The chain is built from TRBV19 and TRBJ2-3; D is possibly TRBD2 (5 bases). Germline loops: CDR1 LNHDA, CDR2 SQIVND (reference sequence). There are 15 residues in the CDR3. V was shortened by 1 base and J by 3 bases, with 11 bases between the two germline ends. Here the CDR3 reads CASSIGGVLTDTQYF. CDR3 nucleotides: TGTGCCAGTAGTATAGGGGGAGTCTTAACAGATACGCAGTATTTT. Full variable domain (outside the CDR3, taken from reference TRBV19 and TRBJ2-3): DGGITQSPKYLFRKEGQNVTLSCEQNLNHDAMYWYRQDPGQGLRLIYYSQIVNDFQKGDIAEGYSVSREKKESFPLTVTSAQKNPTAFYLCASSIGGVLTDTQYFGPGTRLTVL.

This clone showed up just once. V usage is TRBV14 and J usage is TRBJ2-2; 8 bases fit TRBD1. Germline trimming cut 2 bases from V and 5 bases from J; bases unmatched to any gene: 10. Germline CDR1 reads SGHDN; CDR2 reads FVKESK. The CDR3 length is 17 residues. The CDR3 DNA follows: TGTGCCAGCAGCCAAAGGGCGGACAGGGTTGTAACCGGGGAGCTGTTTTTT. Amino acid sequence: CASSQRADRVVTGELFF.

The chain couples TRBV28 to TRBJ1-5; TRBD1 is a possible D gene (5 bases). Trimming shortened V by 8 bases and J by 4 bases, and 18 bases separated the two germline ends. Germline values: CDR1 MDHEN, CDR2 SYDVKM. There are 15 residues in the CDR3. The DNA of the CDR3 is TGTGCCAGCTCAATATGGGGGGGACGGAATCAGCCCCAGCATTTT. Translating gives CASSIWGGRNQPQHF.

The DNA of the CDR3 is TGTGCCAGCAGTTTTTCGAGCTCCTACAATGAGCAGTTCTTC. This sequence encodes CASSFSSSYNEQFF. The chain links TRBV27 to TRBJ2-1; D call uncertain. This CDR3 spans 14 amino acids. The germline CDR1 and CDR2 sequences are MNHEY and SMNVEV (reference sequence). Trimming removed 3 bases from V and 0 bases from J, with 6 bases in between.

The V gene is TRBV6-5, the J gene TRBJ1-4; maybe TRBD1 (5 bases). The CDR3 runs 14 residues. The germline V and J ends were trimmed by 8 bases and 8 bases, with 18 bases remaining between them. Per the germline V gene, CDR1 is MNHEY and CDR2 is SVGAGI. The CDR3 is CASSVGRGGEKLFF. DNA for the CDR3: TGTGCCAGCTCAGTGGGAAGGGGTGGCGAAAAACTGTTTTTT.

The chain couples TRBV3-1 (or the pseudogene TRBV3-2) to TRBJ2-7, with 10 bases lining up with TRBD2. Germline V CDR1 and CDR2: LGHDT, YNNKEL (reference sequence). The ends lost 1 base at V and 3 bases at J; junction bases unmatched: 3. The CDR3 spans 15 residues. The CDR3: CASSQVASGSYEQYF. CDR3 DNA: TGTGCCAGCAGCCAAGTGGCTAGCGGGAGCTACGAGCAGTACTTC.

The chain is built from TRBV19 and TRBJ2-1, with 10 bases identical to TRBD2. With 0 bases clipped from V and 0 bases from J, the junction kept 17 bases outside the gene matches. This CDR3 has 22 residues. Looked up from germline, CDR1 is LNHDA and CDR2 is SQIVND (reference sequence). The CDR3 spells CASSIDLEVAGGPSSSYNEQFF. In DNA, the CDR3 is TGTGCCAGTAGTATAGATCTAGAAGTAGCGGGAGGCCCCTCCAGCTCCTACAATGAGCAGTTCTTC.

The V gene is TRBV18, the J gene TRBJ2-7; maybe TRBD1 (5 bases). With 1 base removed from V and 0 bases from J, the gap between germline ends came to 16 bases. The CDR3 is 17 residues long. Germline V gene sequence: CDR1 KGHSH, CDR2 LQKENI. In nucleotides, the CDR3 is TGTGCCAGCTCACCACAAGACCAGGGTAGTTTCTCCTACGAGCAGTACTTC. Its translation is CASSPQDQGSFSYEQYF.

CDR3 residues: CATSDSQGHEQFF. Here the CDR3 DNA reads TGTGCCACCAGTGATTCCCAGGGCCATGAGCAGTTCTTC. The chain links TRBV24-1 to TRBJ2-1, with D perhaps matching TRBD1 (5 bases). The CDR3 is 13 residues long. Trimming took 2 bases from V and 8 from J, leaving 9 bases between them. CDR1 is KGHDR and CDR2 is SFDVKD in the germline V gene.

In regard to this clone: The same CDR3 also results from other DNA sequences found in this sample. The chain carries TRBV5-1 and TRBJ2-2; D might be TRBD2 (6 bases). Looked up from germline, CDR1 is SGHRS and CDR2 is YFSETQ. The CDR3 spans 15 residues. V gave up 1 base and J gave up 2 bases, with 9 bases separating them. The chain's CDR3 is CASSLSGSNTGELFF. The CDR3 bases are TGCGCCAGCAGCTTGTCCGGGAGTAACACCGGGGAGCTGTTTTTT. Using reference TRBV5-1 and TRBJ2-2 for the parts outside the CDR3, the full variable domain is KAGVTQTPRYLIKTRGQQVTLSCSPISGHRSVSWYQQTPGQGLQFLFEYFSETQRNKGNFPGRFSGRQFSNSRSEMNVSTLELGDSALYLCASSLSGSNTGELFFGEGSRLTVL.

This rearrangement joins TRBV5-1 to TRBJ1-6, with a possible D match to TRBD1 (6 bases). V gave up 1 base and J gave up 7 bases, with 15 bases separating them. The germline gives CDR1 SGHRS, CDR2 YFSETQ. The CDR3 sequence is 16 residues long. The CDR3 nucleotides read TGCGCCAGCAGCTTGCCAGGGGAAGGGTGGAATTCACCCCTCCACTTT. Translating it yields CASSLPGEGWNSPLHF. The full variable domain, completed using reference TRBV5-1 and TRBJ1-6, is KAGVTQTPRYLIKTRGQQVTLSCSPISGHRSVSWYQQTPGQGLQFLFEYFSETQRNKGNFPGRFSGRQFSNSRSEMNVSTLELGDSALYLCASSLPGEGWNSPLHFGNGTRLTVT.

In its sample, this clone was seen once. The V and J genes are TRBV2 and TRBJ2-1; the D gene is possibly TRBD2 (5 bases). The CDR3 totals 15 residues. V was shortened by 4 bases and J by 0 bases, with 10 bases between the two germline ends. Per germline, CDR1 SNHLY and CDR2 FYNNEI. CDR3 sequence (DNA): TGTGCCAGCAGTGCTGTAGCGAGCTCCTACAATGAGCAGTTCTTC. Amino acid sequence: CASSAVASSYNEQFF. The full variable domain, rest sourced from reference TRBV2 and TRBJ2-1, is EPEVTQTPSHQVTQMGQEVILRCVPISNHLYFYWYRQILGQKVEFLVSFYNNEISEKSEIFDDQFSVERPDGSNFTLKIRSTKLEDSAMYFCASSAVASSYNEQFFGPGTRLTVL.

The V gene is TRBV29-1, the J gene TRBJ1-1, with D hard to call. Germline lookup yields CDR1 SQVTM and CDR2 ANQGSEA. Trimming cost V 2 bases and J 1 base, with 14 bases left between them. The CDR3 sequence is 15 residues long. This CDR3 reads CSVEPQQWRNTEAFF. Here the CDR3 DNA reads TGCAGCGTTGAACCCCAACAATGGAGGAACACTGAAGCTTTCTTT.

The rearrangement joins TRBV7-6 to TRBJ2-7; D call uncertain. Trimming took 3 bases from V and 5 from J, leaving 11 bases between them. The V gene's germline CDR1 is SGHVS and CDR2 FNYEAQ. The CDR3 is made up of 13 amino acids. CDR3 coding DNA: TGTGCCAGCAGCTTGAGCCCGCGTAACGAGCAGTACTTC. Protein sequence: CASSLSPRNEQYF.

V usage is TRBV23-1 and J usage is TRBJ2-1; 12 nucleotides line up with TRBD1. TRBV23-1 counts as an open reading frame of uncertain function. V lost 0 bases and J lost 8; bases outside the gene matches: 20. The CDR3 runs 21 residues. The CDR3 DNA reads TGCGCCAGCAGTCAATCGATGTTGGGACAGGGGGCCACTTGGACGGCAGATGAGCAGTTCTTC. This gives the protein CASSQSMLGQGATWTADEQFF.

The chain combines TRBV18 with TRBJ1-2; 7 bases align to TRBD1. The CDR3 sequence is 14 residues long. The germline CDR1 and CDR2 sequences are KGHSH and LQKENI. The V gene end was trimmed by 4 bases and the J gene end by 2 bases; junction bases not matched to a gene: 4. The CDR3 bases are TGTGCCAGCTCACAACCGGACAGGAACTATGGCTACACCTTC. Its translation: CASSQPDRNYGYTF.

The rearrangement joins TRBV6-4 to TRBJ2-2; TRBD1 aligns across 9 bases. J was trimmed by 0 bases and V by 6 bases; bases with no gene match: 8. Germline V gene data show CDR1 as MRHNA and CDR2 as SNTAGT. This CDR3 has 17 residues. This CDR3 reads CASRPSGTGSNTGELFF. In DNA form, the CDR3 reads TGTGCCAGCAGGCCCTCTGGGACAGGGTCGAACACCGGGGAGCTGTTTTTT.

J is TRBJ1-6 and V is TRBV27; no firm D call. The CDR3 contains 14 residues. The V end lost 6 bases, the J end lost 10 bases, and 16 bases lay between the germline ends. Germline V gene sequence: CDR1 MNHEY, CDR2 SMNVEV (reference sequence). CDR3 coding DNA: TGTGCCAGCAGCAAAGGTCCCGAGGGATCACCCCTCCACTTT. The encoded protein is CASSKGPEGSPLHF.

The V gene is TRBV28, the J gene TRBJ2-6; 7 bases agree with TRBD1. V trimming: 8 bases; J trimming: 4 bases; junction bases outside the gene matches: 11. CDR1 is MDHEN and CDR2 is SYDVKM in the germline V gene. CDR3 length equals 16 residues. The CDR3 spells CASSSTGASGANVLTF. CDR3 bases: TGTGCCAGCTCGTCCACAGGGGCATCAGGGGCCAACGTCCTGACTTTC.

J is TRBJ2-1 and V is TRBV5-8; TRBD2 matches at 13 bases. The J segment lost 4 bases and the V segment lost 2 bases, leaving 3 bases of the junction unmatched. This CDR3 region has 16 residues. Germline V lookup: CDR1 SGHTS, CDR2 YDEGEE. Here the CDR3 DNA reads TGTGCCAGCAGCTTCCCGGGACTAGCGGGGTACAATGAGCAGTTCTTC. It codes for CASSFPGLAGYNEQFF.

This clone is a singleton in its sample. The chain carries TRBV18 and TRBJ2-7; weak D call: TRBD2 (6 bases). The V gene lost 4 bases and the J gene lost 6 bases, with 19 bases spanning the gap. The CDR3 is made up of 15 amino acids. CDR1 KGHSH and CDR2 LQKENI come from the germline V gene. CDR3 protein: CASSLTTSMEPEQYF. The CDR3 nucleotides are TGTGCCAGCTCACTGACGACTAGTATGGAACCCGAGCAGTACTTC. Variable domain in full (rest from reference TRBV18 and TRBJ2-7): NAGVMQNPRHLVRRRGQEARLRCSPMKGHSHVYWYRQLPEEGLKFMVYLQKENIIDESGMPKERFSAEFPKEGPSILRIQQVVRGDSAAYFCASSLTTSMEPEQYFGPGTRLTVT.